The 5 T cell receptor beta chains in this list originate from one sample, sequenced in a study of T cells in Graves' hyperthyroidism and ophthalmopathy (dated by TCRdb to about 2019). Library generation was performed with multiplex PCR. Instrument on record: Illumina HiSeq 2000. The TCR beta CDR3 regions were amplified from the RNA transcripts. For the first round of RT-PCR on the TCR CDR3, the HTBI primer set was used together with the Qiagen OneStep RT-PCR kit. TCRdb trimmed public reads at Q25 via fastp, called clones via MiXCR and kept in-frame beta chains. For every CDR3 protein sequence, its rows merge into one entry that carries the most common genes and DNA. Counted in this sample were around 350,000 distinct CDR3 sequences; under 20% of them appeared once. Of the sample, 3.7% falls within the top ten clones. Input material: blood. The receptors here all came from a woman between 18 and 29 years old with Graves' hyperthyroidism.

This clonotype was detected many times. The V gene is TRBV12-3 or TRBV12-4, the J gene TRBJ1-5, with TRBD1 as a possible D gene (5 bases). Trimming pared 5 bases from V and 4 bases from J, leaving 12 bases between. The CDR3 contains 14 residues. Written as DNA, the CDR3 is TGTGCCAGCAGTGGCGGGGGGTGGAATCAGCCCCAGCATTTT. The encoded protein is CASSGGGWNQPQHF.

This clonotype showed up many times. CDR3 region: CASSDSGSSGANVLTF. CDR3 coding DNA: TGTGCCAGCAGTGACTCGGGCAGCTCTGGGGCCAACGTCCTGACTTTC. This chain connects TRBV6-4 to TRBJ2-6, with D hard to call. V gave up 0 bases and J gave up 0 bases, with 6 bases separating them. The CDR3 has 16 residues. Germline values: CDR1 MRHNA, CDR2 SNTAGT.

The sample holds many counts of this clonotype. The chain carries TRBV13 and TRBJ2-5; TRBD1 matches at 8 bases. CDR1 and CDR2 (germline): PRHDT, FYEKMQ (reference sequence). V lost 4 bases and J lost 1; bases outside the gene matches: 5. The CDR3 length is 15 residues. CDR3 DNA: TGTGCCAGCAGCTCCCGGACAGGGACCCAAGAGACCCAGTACTTC. It encodes CASSSRTGTQETQYF.

There are a few counts of this clonotype. This sequence joins TRBV19 and TRBJ2-5; 8 positions match TRBD2. The CDR3 contains 14 residues. Per the germline V gene, CDR1 is LNHDA and CDR2 is SQIVND (reference sequence). Trimming took 4 bases from V and 5 from J; bases not matched to a gene: 6. DNA of the CDR3: TGTGCCAGTAGTAAAGGCGGGGGGCCGGAGACCCAGTACTTC. Protein: CASSKGGGPETQYF.

This clonotype has at least ten counts. J is TRBJ1-1 and V is TRBV6-5; no clear D. Germline V gene sequence: CDR1 MNHEY, CDR2 SVGAGI. Between the trimmed V and J ends, which lost 7 bases and 5 bases, there was a span of 11 bases. The CDR3 is 12 residues long. The CDR3: CASKGYGTEAFF. CDR3 sequence (DNA): TGTGCCAGCAAGGGATATGGAACTGAAGCTTTCTTT.